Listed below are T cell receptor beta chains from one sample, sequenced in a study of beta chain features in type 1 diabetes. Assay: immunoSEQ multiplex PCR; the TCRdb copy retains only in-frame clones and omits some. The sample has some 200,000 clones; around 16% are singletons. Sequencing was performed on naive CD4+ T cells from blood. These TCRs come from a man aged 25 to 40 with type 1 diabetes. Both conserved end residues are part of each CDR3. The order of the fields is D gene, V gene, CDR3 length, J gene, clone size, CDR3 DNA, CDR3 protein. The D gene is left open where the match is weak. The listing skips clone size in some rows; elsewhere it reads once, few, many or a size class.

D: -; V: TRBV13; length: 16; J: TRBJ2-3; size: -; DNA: TGTGCCAGCAGCCCCCAGGGTTTGCATGGCACAGATACGCAGTATTTT; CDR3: CASSPQGLHGTDTQYF
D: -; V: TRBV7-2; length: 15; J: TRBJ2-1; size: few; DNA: TGTGCCAGCAGGCGGAGTGATGGGGTTTACAATGAGCAGTTCTTC; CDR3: CASRRSDGVYNEQFF
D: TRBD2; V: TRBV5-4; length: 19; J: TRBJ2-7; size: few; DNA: TGTGCCAGCAGCTTGCGGGGGAAACTGGCTAGCGGGCTCTCGGGGGAGCAGTACTTC; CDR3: CASSLRGKLASGLSGEQYF
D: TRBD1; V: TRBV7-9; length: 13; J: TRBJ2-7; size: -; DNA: TGTGCCAGCAGCACGCCGACAGGGCGCGAGCAGTACTTC; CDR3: CASSTPTGREQYF
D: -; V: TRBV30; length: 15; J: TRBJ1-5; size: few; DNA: TGTGCCTGGAGTACCAGGGGACGTGGCAATCAGCCCCAGCATTTT; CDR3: CAWSTRGRGNQPQHF
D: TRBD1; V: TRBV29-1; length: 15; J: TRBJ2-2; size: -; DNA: TGCAGCGTTGTCCGCTCCGGGCAACAGGGGTATAAGCTGTTTTTT; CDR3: CSVVRSGQQGYKLFF
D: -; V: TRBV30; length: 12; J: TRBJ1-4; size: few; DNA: TGTGCCTGGAGACAGTTCGATGAAAAACTGTTTTTT; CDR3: CAWRQFDEKLFF
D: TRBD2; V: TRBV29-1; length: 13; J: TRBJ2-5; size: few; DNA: TGCGGCGCGGCGGGAGGGCCCCAAGAGACCCAGTACTTC; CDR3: CGAAGGPQETQYF
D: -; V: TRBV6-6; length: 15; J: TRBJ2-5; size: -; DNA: TGTGCCAGCAGTAGTACATCGGTAGCTGGCGAGACCCAGTACTTC; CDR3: CASSSTSVAGETQYF
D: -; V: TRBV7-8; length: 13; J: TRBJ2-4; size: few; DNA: TGTGCCAGCAGCTTGGCCTTAGTGGAGATTCAGTACTTC; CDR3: CASSLALVEIQYF
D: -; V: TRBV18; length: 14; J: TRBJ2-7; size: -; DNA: TGTGCCAGCTCACCACCGGCGGGTTCCTACGAGCAGTACTTC; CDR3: CASSPPAGSYEQYF
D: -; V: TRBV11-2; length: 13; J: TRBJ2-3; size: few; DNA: TGTGCCAGCAGCTTACCAGGAACAGATACGCAGTATTTT; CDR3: CASSLPGTDTQYF
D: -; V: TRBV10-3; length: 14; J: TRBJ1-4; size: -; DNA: TGTGCCATCAGTGAGACCTACTCCCGGGAAAAACTGTTTTTT; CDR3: CAISETYSREKLFF
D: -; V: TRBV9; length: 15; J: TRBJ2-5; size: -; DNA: TGTGCCAGCAGCCGTAATAACGGGGTAGGAGAGACCCAGTACTTC; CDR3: CASSRNNGVGETQYF
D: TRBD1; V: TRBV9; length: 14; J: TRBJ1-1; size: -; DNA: TGTGCCAGCAGCGTGGGACAGCAGAACACTGAAGCTTTCTTT; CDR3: CASSVGQQNTEAFF